This T cell receptor beta chain was sequenced during a study of pediatric ulcerative colitis. General observations from the study: Substantially fewer templates came from a couple of patients' blood samples. Two rectal CDR3 clonotypes occurred in all ulcerative colitis patients.

Profiled with immunoSEQ multiplex PCR; TCRdb holds only in-frame clones, not every one. The sample gives about 60,000 clones, 87% of which show up once; about 1.5% is in the top ten. CDR1 and CDR2 from the germline V gene are SSHAT and FNYEAQ (reference sequence). There are 15 residues in the CDR3. As regards this clone: What it binds is unknown. The germline gene is not matched at one end of the junction; a read error may be the cause.

Specimen: blood. The chain couples TRBV7-7 to TRBJ2-2; D gene ambiguous. The clonotype originates from a boy between 5 and 17 years old who was a control in a study of pediatric ulcerative colitis. Here the CDR3 DNA reads TGTGCTAGCAGCTACGGGCCGGGGAACACCGGGGAGCTGTTTTTT. Its protein product is CASSYGPGNTGELFF.